The following is a TCR beta chain sequence with its context. Its antigen is as yet unknown. From the roughly 120-subject validation cohort, which was separate from the roughly 700-subject first cohort, the donors were drawn. This CDR3 region has 14 residues. Germline assignment: CDR1 SEHNR and CDR2 FQNEAQ (reference sequence). V lost 5 bases to trimming and J lost 3 bases; unmatched junction nucleotides: 4. These data belong to a study of cytomegalovirus exposure and HLA in healthy donors. This table comes from immunoSEQ multiplex PCR, and its TCRdb copy is limited to in-frame clones, with some not included. The table has around 95,000 clones, about 85% seen once. Regarding the study as a whole: Cytomegalovirus-associated TCR beta chains were listed, numbering over 150.

The sequenced sample was PBMCs. This receptor was obtained from a man aged 18 to 35 in good health and CMV-seropositive. The V and J genes are TRBV7-9 and TRBJ1-2; 9 bases map to TRBD1. In nucleotides, the CDR3 is TGTGCCAGCAGCACAGGGGGCATATACTATGGCTACACCTTC. Encoded protein: CASSTGGIYYGYTF.